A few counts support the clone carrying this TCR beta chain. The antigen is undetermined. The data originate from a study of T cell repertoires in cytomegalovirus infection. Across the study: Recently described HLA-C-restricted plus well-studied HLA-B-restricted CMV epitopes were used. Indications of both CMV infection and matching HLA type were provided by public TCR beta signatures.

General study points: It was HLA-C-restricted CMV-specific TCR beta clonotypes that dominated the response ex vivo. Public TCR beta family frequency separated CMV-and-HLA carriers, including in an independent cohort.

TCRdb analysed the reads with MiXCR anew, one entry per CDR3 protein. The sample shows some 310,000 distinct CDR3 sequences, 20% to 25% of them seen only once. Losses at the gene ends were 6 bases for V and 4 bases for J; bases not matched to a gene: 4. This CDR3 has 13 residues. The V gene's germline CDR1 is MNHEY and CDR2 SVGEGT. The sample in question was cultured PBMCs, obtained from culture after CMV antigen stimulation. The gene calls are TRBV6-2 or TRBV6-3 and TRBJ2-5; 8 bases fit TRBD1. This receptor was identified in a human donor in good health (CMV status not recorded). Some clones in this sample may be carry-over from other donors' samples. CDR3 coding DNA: TGTGCCAGCAGGCGAGACAGGGGAGAGACCCAGTACTTC. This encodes CASRRDRGETQYF.